This T cell receptor (beta chain) comes out of a study of OX40 agonist ivuxolimab in advanced cancers. At the level of the study: One patient with hepatocellular carcinoma and two with cutaneous melanoma, three in all, had partial responses.

On this clone: The target antigen is unknown.

Assay used: immunoSEQ multiplex PCR; TCRdb lists only in-frame clones, some missing. The data show around 46,000 clones, about 91% seen once. This CDR3 contains 14 residues. Germline V lookup: CDR1 SGDLS, CDR2 YYNGEE. The trim removed 4 bases at V and 2 bases at J, leaving 6 bases unmatched. Study observations and caveats: There were, on average, more expanded clones in CD8+ T cells than in CD4+.

This chain uses TRBV9 with TRBJ2-7; 7 nucleotides align to TRBD1. The sequencing here drew on CD4+ or CD8+ T cells sorted from blood, taken in a trial of the OX40 agonist ivuxolimab. The receptor was isolated from an adult with an advanced solid tumor such as melanoma, head and neck, liver or kidney cancer. The CDR3 region has the DNA TGTGCCAGCAGCAAAGGGGGCAGTCCCTACGAGCAGTACTTC. Its protein is CASSKGGSPYEQYF.